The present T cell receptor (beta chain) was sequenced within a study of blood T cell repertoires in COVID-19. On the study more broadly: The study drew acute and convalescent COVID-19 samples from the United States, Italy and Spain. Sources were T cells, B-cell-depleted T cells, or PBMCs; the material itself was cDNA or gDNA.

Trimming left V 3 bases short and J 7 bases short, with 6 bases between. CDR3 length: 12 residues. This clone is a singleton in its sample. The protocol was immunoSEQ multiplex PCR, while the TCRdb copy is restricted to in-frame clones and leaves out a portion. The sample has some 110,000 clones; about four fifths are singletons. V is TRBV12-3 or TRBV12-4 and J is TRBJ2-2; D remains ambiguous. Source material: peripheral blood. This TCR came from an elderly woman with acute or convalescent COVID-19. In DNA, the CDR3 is TGTGCCAGCAGTTTTTTCAGCGGGGAGCTGTTTTTT. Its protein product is CASSFFSGELFF.